The clone carrying this T cell receptor (beta chain) was counted between two and nine times. Its matching antigen is unknown. These data originate in a study of beta chain features in type 1 diabetes. Whole-study results and caveats: A possible short-template PCR bias applies equally to patients and controls. When VDJ junctions were examined, type 1 diabetes patients showed fewer insertions and more deletions.

V was clipped by 5 bases and J by 1 base; unmatched bases: 9. Germline lookup yields CDR1 MNHNY and CDR2 SVGAGI (reference sequence). The length of the CDR3 is 16 residues. The investigators reverse transcribed all of the isolated RNA, so they sequenced expressed TCRB transcripts. Data came from immunoSEQ multiplex PCR; TCRdb stores just in-frame clones and leaves some out. The sample records about 140,000 clones, about a tenth being singletons. The chain uses TRBV6-6 and TRBJ1-1, with 8 nucleotides matching TRBD1. The sample consisted of central memory CD4+ T cells from blood. This TCR came from a woman in her thirties or forties in good health. The CDR3 loop is CASSPRQGLSNTEAFF. CDR3 nucleotide sequence: TGTGCCAGCAGTCCCCGACAGGGGCTTTCGAACACTGAAGCTTTCTTT.